The 19 T cell receptor beta chains below were found in one sample sequenced in a study of blood T cell repertoires in COVID-19. Assay used: immunoSEQ multiplex PCR; TCRdb lists only in-frame clones, some missing. Of about 93,000 clones in the sample, roughly 89% were seen once. The source material was peripheral blood. The receptor set was obtained from a man aged 55 to 70 with COVID-19, enrolled during active disease.

This clone appeared a single time. The V and J genes are TRBV27 and TRBJ2-5; TRBD1 might be the D (5 bases). V was trimmed by 2 bases and J by 5 bases, leaving 9 bases between them. Germline V gene sequence: CDR1 MNHEY, CDR2 SMNVEV (reference sequence). This CDR3 is built from 13 residues. The CDR3 loop is CASSLQGMETQYF. The DNA for the CDR3 is TGTGCCAGCAGTTTACAGGGTATGGAGACCCAGTACTTC.

This clone was seen only once. The chain recombines TRBV6-5 with TRBJ1-6, with 9 bases matching TRBD1. The germline CDR1 and CDR2 sequences are MNHEY and SVGAGI. Trimming removed 2 bases from V and 9 bases from J; junction bases left unmatched: 5. CDR3 length: 15 residues. CDR3 sequence (DNA): TGTGCCAGCAGTTACGGACAGGGGTCGGGTTCACCCCTCCACTTT. As protein: CASSYGQGSGSPLHF.

The chain joins TRBV30 to TRBJ1-4; 7 bases line up with TRBD1. Germline V gene data show CDR1 as GTSNPN and CDR2 as SVGIG (reference sequence). The CDR3 is made up of 16 amino acids. V was pared by 0 bases and J by 6 bases, with 10 bases of the junction left unmatched. CDR3 loop: CAWSVPGTANHEKLFF. The DNA for the CDR3 is TGTGCCTGGAGTGTACCTGGGACAGCGAACCATGAAAAACTGTTTTTT. The whole variable domain, filled in from reference TRBV30 and TRBJ1-4, reads SQTIHQWPATLVQPVGSPLSLECTVEGTSNPNLYWYRQAAGRGLQLLFYSVGIGQISSEVPQNLSASRPQDRQFILSSKKLLLSDSGFYLCAWSVPGTANHEKLFFGSGTQLSVL.

The chain combines TRBV7-3 with TRBJ1-1; D is uncertain. This CDR3 contains 13 residues. Trimming removed 1 base at V and 5 bases at J, with 8 bases between. Germline CDR1 SGHTA, CDR2 FQGTGA. CDR3 nucleotides: TGTGCCAGCAGCTTAAGAGGTGGGACTGAAGCTTTCTTT. Encoded protein: CASSLRGGTEAFF.

The V gene is TRBV7-2, the J gene TRBJ1-2, with unresolved D. The CDR3 consists of 11 residues. V dropped 4 bases and J dropped 8 bases, with 8 bases sitting between them. Germline V lookup: CDR1 SGHTA, CDR2 FQGNSA. CDR3 DNA sequence: TGTGCCAGCAGCTCCGCGGGGGGCTACACCTTC. Amino acids: CASSSAGGYTF.

The gene calls are TRBV18 and TRBJ2-5; 9 bases map to TRBD2. Germline CDR1 reads KGHSH; CDR2 reads LQKENI. The J segment lost 4 bases and the V segment lost 2 bases, leaving 8 bases of the junction unmatched. The CDR3 spans 16 residues. CDR3 protein: CASSPGGRAGGETQYF. Here the CDR3 DNA reads TGTGCCAGCTCACCAGGCGGGAGGGCCGGAGGAGAGACCCAGTACTTC.

V is TRBV2 and J is TRBJ1-2; possibly TRBD1 for D (6 bases). V was trimmed by 6 bases and J by 1 base, leaving 12 bases between them. The length of the CDR3 is 14 residues. Germline V CDR1 and CDR2: SNHLY, FYNNEI. The CDR3 is CASRRTDGNYGYTF. The CDR3 bases are TGTGCCAGCAGGCGGACAGACGGTAACTATGGCTACACCTTC.

The rearrangement uses TRBV30 and TRBJ2-2, with 13 bases fitting TRBD2. The V segment lost 0 bases and the J segment 5 bases; nucleotides outside the gene matches: 3. This CDR3 contains 16 residues. Germline lookup yields CDR1 GTSNPN and CDR2 SVGIG (reference sequence). The CDR3 nucleotides are TGTGCCTGGAGTGTCCGACTAGCGGGAGGAACCGGGGAGCTGTTTTTT. It specifies CAWSVRLAGGTGELFF.

CDR3: CASSKRDLGTGVGYTF. The CDR3 DNA reads as TGTGCCAGCAGCAAACGGGACCTGGGGACAGGGGTTGGCTACACCTTC. The rearrangement uses TRBV21-1 and TRBJ1-2; the table calls TRBD1, which could not be checked here. TRBV21-1 corresponds to a pseudogene. There are 16 residues in the CDR3.

This chain joins TRBV27 and TRBJ1-2; D gene unclear. This CDR3 has 13 residues. Per germline, CDR1 MNHEY and CDR2 SMNVEV (reference sequence). Trimming removed 3 bases from V and 5 bases from J, with 10 bases in between. In DNA form, the CDR3 reads TGTGCCAGCAGTTTGAGGGATGCATATGGCTACACCTTC. Its protein product is CASSLRDAYGYTF.

The chain's CDR3 is CASSPGGGGNQPQHF. DNA of the CDR3: TGTGCCAGTAGCCCCGGGGGGGGTGGCAATCAGCCCCAGCATTTT. This sequence joins TRBV19 and TRBJ1-5, with D tentatively TRBD1 (5 bases). V was pared by 6 bases and J by 2 bases, with 14 bases between. Germline-derived CDR1 and CDR2 are LNHDA and SQIVND (reference sequence). CDR3 size: 15 residues.

This clone was counted only a few times. The gene calls are TRBV15 and TRBJ2-6; D is uncertain. Trimming pared 0 bases from V and 1 base from J, leaving 13 bases between. This CDR3 has 18 amino acids. Germline V lookup: CDR1 LNHNV, CDR2 YYDKDF (reference sequence). DNA for the CDR3: TGTGCCACCAGCAGAGACACGTCCGCTAATTCTGGGGCCAACGTCCTGACTTTC. Protein: CATSRDTSANSGANVLTF.

This clone was detected only a few times. The chain has TRBV6-5 and TRBJ2-7, with TRBD2 matching over 11 bases. Germline trimming cut 7 bases from V and 1 base from J; bases unmatched to any gene: 6. Germline-derived CDR1 and CDR2 are MNHEY and SVGAGI. This CDR3 region has 15 residues. Written as DNA, the CDR3 is TGTGCCAGCAACCCGGGACTAGCGGCTTCCTACGAGCAGTACTTC. The encoded protein is CASNPGLAASYEQYF.

This chain uses TRBV2 with TRBJ2-3; TRBD1 matches at 9 bases. The V gene end was trimmed by 5 bases and the J gene end by 2 bases; junction bases not matched to a gene: 5. Per germline, CDR1 SNHLY and CDR2 FYNNEI. This CDR3 is 15 amino acids long. CDR3 sequence reads: CASSPDRGVTDTQYF. The CDR3 bases are TGTGCCAGCAGTCCTGACAGGGGGGTCACAGATACGCAGTATTTT.

This chain links TRBV5-1 with TRBJ1-3, with 9 positions matching TRBD1. Per germline, CDR1 SGHRS and CDR2 YFSETQ. V was pared by 2 bases and J by 0 bases, with 3 bases of the junction left unmatched. The CDR3 length is 16 residues. CDR3 nucleotides: TGCGCCAGCAGCTTAGGGACAGGGCGCTCTGGAAACACCATATATTTT. It codes for CASSLGTGRSGNTIYF.

In this sample, this clone turned up once. This chain uses TRBV9 with TRBJ2-1; unclear D gene. The CDR3 runs 13 residues. Trimming pared 0 bases from V and 6 bases from J, leaving 7 bases between. The germline CDR1 and CDR2 sequences are SGDLS and YYNGEE. As DNA, the CDR3 is TGTGCCAGCAGCGTAGGGTGGGCCAATGAGCAGTTCTTC. Amino acids: CASSVGWANEQFF. Looking up the rest from reference TRBV9 and TRBJ2-1 gives the full variable domain: DSGVTQTPKHLITATGQRVTLRCSPRSGDLSVYWYQQSLDQGLQFLIQYYNGEERAKGNILERFSAQQFPDLHSELNLSSLELGDSALYFCASSVGWANEQFFGPGTRLTVL.

The chain combines TRBV27 with TRBJ2-7; TRBD2 might be the D (7 bases). V lost 2 bases, J lost 0 bases, and 23 bases lay in between. The V gene's germline CDR1 is MNHEY and CDR2 SMNVEV (reference sequence). This CDR3 region has 19 residues. The CDR3 coding sequence is TGTGCCAGCAGTTTACAGGCCGATTGGGGGCAGCGGGACTCCTACGAGCAGTACTTC. As protein: CASSLQADWGQRDSYEQYF.

The chain combines TRBV4-3 with TRBJ2-7; the match to TRBD2 covers 7 bases. After removal of 4 bases from V and 2 bases from J, the junction contained 5 bases not matched to a gene. The germline V gene encodes CDR1 LGHNA and CDR2 YSLEER. The CDR3 length is 14 residues. The CDR3 DNA reads TGCGCCAGCAGCCGAACTAGCGATACCTACGAGCAGTACTTC. Protein: CASSRTSDTYEQYF.

This rearrangement joins TRBV30 to TRBJ1-2; 8 bases match TRBD1. The CDR3 length is 17 residues. Unmatched junction bases numbered 12, after V lost 1 base and J lost 2 bases. Germline lookup yields CDR1 GTSNPN and CDR2 SVGIG (reference sequence). Here the CDR3 DNA reads TGTGCCTGGAGTGCTCTACTAGGACAGGGTAGGAACTATGGCTACACCTTC. This sequence encodes CAWSALLGQGRNYGYTF. Variable domain in full (rest from reference TRBV30 and TRBJ1-2): SQTIHQWPATLVQPVGSPLSLECTVEGTSNPNLYWYRQAAGRGLQLLFYSVGIGQISSEVPQNLSASRPQDRQFILSSKKLLLSDSGFYLCAWSALLGQGRNYGYTFGSGTRLTVV.